The 16 T cell receptor beta chains below come from one sample, sequenced in a study of blood T cell repertoires in COVID-19. Some clones are missing from TCRdb's copy, which holds only in-frame ones; the method was immunoSEQ multiplex PCR. The table has 90,000 or so clones, about 84% seen once. The sequencing input was peripheral blood. The source is a man older than 75 with active or convalescent COVID-19.

The chain combines TRBV19 with TRBJ1-5, with 8 bases fitting TRBD1. CDR1 and CDR2 from the germline V gene are LNHDA and SQIVND (reference sequence). This CDR3 comprises 15 residues. The ends lost 1 base at V and 6 bases at J; junction bases unmatched: 5. CDR3 amino acids: CASSIGQGLSQPQHF. The CDR3 nucleotides are TGTGCCAGTAGTATAGGACAGGGGCTTAGTCAGCCCCAGCATTTT.

The gene calls are TRBV5-4 and TRBJ2-2; tentatively, D is TRBD1 (6 bases). Germline CDR1 reads SGHNT; CDR2 reads YYREEE (reference sequence). V gave up 3 bases and J gave up 2 bases, with 11 bases separating them. There are 15 residues in the CDR3. The CDR3 DNA reads TGTGCCAGCAGCTCCCGGGACACAAACACCGGGGAGCTGTTTTTT. This encodes CASSSRDTNTGELFF.

The chain couples TRBV28 to TRBJ2-3; 14 nucleotides match TRBD2. After removal of 6 bases from V and 7 bases from J, the junction contained 9 bases not matched to a gene. Germline V gene sequence: CDR1 MDHEN, CDR2 SYDVKM. The CDR3 length is 16 residues. In DNA, the CDR3 is TGTGCCAGCAGCGCCTGGACTAGCGGGGGGAGAAATACGCAGTATTTT. Its protein product is CASSAWTSGGRNTQYF.

The J gene is TRBJ1-4, the V gene TRBV7-9; TRBD1 might be the D (5 bases). Trimming removed 6 bases at V and 8 bases at J, with 10 bases between. The germline V gene encodes CDR1 SEHNR and CDR2 FQNEAQ (reference sequence). This CDR3 has 12 residues. CDR3 bases: TGTGCCAGCAGTCAGGGTTTAGAAAAACTGTTTTTT. Protein product: CASSQGLEKLFF.

The chain joins TRBV7-6 to TRBJ2-7; 10 bases align to TRBD1. The CDR3 is made up of 15 amino acids. Germline-derived CDR1 and CDR2 are SGHVS and FNYEAQ. V dropped 1 base and J dropped 6; count of bases not matched to a gene: 6. This CDR3 is CASSLGGTGAVEQYF. The CDR3 DNA sequence: TGTGCCAGCAGCTTAGGGGGGACAGGGGCCGTCGAGCAGTACTTC.

The rearrangement uses TRBV19 and TRBJ2-3, with a possible D match to TRBD2 (5 bases). From germline, CDR1 is LNHDA and CDR2 SQIVND (reference sequence). The CDR3 is 13 residues long. Trimming left V 11 bases short and J 4 bases short, with 16 bases between. DNA of the CDR3: TGTGCCTCTGCTTCGGGGTTATCAGATACGCAGTATTTT. Translating it yields CASASGLSDTQYF.

The chain uses TRBV7-9 and TRBJ2-2; 7 positions match TRBD2. This CDR3 is built from 16 residues. Germline V gene lookup returns CDR1 SEHNR and CDR2 FQNEAQ (reference sequence). V shed 3 bases, J shed 0 bases, and the junction held 4 bases outside the gene matches. CDR3 sequence (DNA): TGTGCCAGCAGCTTCTGGCTAGCGGCGAACACCGGGGAGCTGTTTTTT. This translates into CASSFWLAANTGELFF. Together with reference TRBV7-9 and TRBJ2-2, the CDR3 gives the full variable domain: DTGVSQNPRHKITKRGQNVTFRCDPISEHNRLYWYRQTLGQGPEFLTYFQNEAQLEKSRLLSDRFSAERPKGSFSTLEIQRTEQGDSAMYLCASSFWLAANTGELFFGEGSRLTVL.

The chain is built from TRBV19 and TRBJ1-6; TRBD1 agrees at 10 bases. The CDR3 has 14 residues. Germline lookup yields CDR1 LNHDA and CDR2 SQIVND (reference sequence). V trimming: 5 bases; J trimming: 11 bases; junction bases outside the gene matches: 6. The CDR3 nucleotides read TGTGCCAGTAGTGATGGGACAGGGGCTACACCCCTCCACTTT. Amino acids: CASSDGTGATPLHF.

Only one count was recorded for this clone. The chain has TRBV5-1 and TRBJ1-3; D call uncertain. CDR3 length equals 15 residues. V was shortened by 4 bases and J by 3 bases, with 14 bases between the two germline ends. Germline CDR1 and CDR2: SGHRS and YFSETQ. As DNA, the CDR3 is TGCGCCAGCAGCGACGACCCGGGGAATGGAAACACCATATATTTT. Its protein is CASSDDPGNGNTIYF.

The gene calls are TRBV11-1 and TRBJ2-7; D remains unclear. V was cut by 0 bases and J by 2 bases, with 5 bases left in between. Germline V CDR1 and CDR2: SGHAT, FQDESV (reference sequence). The CDR3 loop spans 13 amino acids. CDR3 protein: CASSLAPAYEQYF. The DNA for the CDR3 is TGTGCCAGCAGCTTAGCCCCTGCCTACGAGCAGTACTTC.

The V gene is TRBV15, the J gene TRBJ2-7, with 7 bases identical to TRBD2. CDR3 size: 17 residues. V trimming: 3 bases; J trimming: 2 bases; junction bases outside the gene matches: 13. Germline V lookup: CDR1 LNHNV, CDR2 YYDKDF (reference sequence). The CDR3 is CATSSIPGLGGTYEQYF. The CDR3 nucleotides read TGTGCCACCAGCAGTATTCCCGGGCTCGGGGGGACCTACGAGCAGTACTTC.

This clone was seen a single time. V and J are TRBV6-1 and TRBJ1-4; TRBD1 is a possible D gene (6 bases). The CDR3 extends over 14 amino acids. In germline, CDR1 is MNHNS, CDR2 SASEGT. V shed 4 bases and J shed 3 bases, with 9 bases lying between them. CDR3 amino acids: CASSAGAANEKLFF. As DNA, the CDR3 is TGTGCCAGCAGTGCAGGGGCAGCTAATGAAAAACTGTTTTTT.

The chain couples TRBV19 to TRBJ1-6; the match to TRBD1 covers 7 bases. Trimming at V came to 7 bases and at J to 14 bases, leaving 17 bases not matched to a gene. This CDR3 is 15 amino acids long. CDR1 is LNHDA and CDR2 is SQIVND in the germline V gene (reference sequence). For the CDR3, the DNA is TGTGCCAGTAACCCCAGTGGGGGACAGTGGACCACCCTCCACTTT. It yields the protein CASNPSGGQWTTLHF.

This clone was detected only once. The rearrangement uses TRBV3-1 (or the pseudogene TRBV3-2) and TRBJ1-5, with TRBD1 matching over 8 bases. CDR1 is LGHDT and CDR2 is YNNKEL in the germline V gene (reference sequence). The CDR3 sequence is 16 residues long. Trimming at V came to 4 bases and at J to 2 bases, leaving 7 bases not matched to a gene. The DNA for the CDR3 is TGTGCCAGCAGCCTCGGGGCGACAGGGGGCAATCAGCCCCAGCATTTT. Its protein product is CASSLGATGGNQPQHF.

V and J are TRBV13 and TRBJ1-1; D gene uncertain. Trimming removed 0 bases from V and 2 bases from J, with 10 bases in between. Germline values: CDR1 PRHDT, CDR2 FYEKMQ (reference sequence). The CDR3 consists of 15 residues. In DNA form, the CDR3 reads TGTGCCAGCAGCTTAGGGGCAGGAGGAAACACTGAAGCTTTCTTT. Protein product: CASSLGAGGNTEAFF.

This clone has only a few counts. The V call is TRBV11-2, the J call TRBJ2-5, with 8 bases lining up with TRBD1. The V gene's germline CDR1 is SGHAT and CDR2 FQNNGV. V lost 5 bases, J lost 3 bases, and 8 bases stayed unmatched. There are 15 residues in the CDR3. Here the CDR3 reads CASSRHLGQEETQYF. In DNA form, the CDR3 reads TGTGCCAGCAGCCGCCACCTGGGACAGGAAGAGACCCAGTACTTC.